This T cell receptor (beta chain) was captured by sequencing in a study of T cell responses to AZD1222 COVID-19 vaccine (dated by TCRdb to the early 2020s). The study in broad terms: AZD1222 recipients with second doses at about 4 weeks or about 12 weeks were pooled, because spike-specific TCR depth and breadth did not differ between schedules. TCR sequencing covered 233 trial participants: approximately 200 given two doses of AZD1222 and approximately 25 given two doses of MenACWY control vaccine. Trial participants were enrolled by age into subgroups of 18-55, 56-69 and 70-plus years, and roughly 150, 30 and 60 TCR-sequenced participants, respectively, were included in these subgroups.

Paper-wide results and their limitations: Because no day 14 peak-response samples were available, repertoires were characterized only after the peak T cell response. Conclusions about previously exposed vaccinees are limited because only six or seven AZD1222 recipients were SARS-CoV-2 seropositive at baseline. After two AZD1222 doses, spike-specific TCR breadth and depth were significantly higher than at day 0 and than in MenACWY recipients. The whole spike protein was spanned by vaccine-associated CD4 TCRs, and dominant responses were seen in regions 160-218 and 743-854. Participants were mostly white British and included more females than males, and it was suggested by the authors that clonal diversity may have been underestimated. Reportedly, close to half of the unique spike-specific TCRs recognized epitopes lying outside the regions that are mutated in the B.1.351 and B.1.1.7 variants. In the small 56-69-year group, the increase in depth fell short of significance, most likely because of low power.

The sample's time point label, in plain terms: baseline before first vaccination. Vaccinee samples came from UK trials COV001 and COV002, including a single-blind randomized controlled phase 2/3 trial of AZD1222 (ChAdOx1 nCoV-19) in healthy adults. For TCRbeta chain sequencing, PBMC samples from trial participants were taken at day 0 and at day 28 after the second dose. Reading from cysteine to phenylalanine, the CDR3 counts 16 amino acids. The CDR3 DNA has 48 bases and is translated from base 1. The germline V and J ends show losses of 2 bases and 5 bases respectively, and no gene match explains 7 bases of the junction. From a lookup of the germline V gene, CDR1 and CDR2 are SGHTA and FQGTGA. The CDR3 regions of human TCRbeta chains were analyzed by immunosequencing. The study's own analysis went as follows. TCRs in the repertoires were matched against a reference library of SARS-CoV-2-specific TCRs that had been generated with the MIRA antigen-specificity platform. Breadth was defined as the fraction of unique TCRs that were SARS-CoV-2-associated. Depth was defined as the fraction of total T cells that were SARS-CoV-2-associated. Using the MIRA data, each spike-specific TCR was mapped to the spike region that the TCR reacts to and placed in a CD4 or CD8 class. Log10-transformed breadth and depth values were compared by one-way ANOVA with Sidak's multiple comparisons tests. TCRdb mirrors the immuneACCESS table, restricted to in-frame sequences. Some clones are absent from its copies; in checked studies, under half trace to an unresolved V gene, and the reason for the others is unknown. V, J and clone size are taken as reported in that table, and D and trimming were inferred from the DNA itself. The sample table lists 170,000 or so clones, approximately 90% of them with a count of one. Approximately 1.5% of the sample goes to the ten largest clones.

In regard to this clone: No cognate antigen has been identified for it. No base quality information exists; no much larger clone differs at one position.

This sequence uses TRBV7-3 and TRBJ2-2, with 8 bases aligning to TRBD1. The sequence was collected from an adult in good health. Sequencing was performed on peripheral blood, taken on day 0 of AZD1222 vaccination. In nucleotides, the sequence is TGTGCCAGCAGCTTAGGGCAGGGGGCGAGAACCGGGGAGCTGTTTTTT. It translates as CASSLGQGARTGELFF. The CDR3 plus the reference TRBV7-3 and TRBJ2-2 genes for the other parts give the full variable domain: GAGVSQTPSNKVTEKGKYVELRCDPISGHTALYWYRQSLGQGPEFLIYFQGTGAADDSGLPNDRFFAVRPEGSVSTLKIQRTERGDSAVYLCASSLGQGARTGELFFGEGSRLTVL.